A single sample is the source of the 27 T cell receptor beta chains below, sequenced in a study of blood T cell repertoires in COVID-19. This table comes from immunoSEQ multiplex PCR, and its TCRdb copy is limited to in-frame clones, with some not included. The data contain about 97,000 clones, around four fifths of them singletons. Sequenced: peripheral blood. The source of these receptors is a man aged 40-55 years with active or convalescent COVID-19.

The CDR3 region is CASSLDLDEKLFF. CDR3 in DNA: TGTGCCAGCAGCTTAGATTTAGATGAAAAACTGTTTTTT. V usage is TRBV11-2 and J usage is TRBJ1-4; no firm D call. The CDR3 length is 13 residues. The germline V and J ends were trimmed by 0 bases and 6 bases, with 5 bases remaining between them. Germline-derived CDR1 and CDR2 are SGHAT and FQNNGV.

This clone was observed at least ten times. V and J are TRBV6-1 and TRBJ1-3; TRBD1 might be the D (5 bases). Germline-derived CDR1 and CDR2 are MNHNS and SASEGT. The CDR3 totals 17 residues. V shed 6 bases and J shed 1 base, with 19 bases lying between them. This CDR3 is CASSERPGGDSGNTIYF. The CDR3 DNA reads TGTGCCAGCAGCGAAAGGCCCGGGGGGGATTCTGGAAACACCATATATTTT.

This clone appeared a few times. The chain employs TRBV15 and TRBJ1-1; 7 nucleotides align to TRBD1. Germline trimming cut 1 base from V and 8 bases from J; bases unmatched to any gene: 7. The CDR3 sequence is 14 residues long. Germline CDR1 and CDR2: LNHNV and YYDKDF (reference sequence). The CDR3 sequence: CATSRARGFGEAFF. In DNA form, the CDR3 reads TGTGCCACCAGCAGAGCCAGGGGGTTTGGAGAAGCTTTCTTT.

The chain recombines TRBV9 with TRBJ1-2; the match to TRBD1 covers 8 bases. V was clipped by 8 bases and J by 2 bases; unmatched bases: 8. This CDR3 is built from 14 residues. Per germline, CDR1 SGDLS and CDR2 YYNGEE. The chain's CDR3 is CASTSPGGNYGYTF. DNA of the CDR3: TGTGCCAGTACATCACCAGGGGGCAACTATGGCTACACCTTC.

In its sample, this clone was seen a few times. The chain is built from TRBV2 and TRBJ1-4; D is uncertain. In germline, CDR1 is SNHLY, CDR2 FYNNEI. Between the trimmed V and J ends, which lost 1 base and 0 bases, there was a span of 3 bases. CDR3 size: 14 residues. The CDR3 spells CASSEGPTNEKLFF. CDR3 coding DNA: TGTGCCAGCAGTGAAGGGCCAACTAATGAAAAACTGTTTTTT.

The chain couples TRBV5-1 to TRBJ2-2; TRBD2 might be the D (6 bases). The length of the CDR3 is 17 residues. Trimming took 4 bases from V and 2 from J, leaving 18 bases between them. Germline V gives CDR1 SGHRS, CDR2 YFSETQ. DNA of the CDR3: TGCGCCAGCAGCCCGGTAATACCGGGACTCAACACCGGGGAGCTGTTTTTT. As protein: CASSPVIPGLNTGELFF.

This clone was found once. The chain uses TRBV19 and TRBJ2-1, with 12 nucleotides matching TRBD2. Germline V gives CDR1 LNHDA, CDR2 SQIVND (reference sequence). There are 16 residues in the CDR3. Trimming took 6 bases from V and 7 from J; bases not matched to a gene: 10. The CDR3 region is CASSPSLAGGRNEQFF. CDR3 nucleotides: TGTGCCAGTAGCCCGAGCCTAGCGGGGGGGCGTAATGAGCAGTTCTTC.

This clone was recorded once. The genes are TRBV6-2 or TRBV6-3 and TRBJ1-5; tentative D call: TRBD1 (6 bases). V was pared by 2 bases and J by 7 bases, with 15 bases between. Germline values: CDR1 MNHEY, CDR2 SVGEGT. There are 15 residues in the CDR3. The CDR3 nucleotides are TGTGCCAGCAGTTACGGCTACAGGGATGCCCAGCCCCAGCATTTT. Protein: CASSYGYRDAQPQHF.

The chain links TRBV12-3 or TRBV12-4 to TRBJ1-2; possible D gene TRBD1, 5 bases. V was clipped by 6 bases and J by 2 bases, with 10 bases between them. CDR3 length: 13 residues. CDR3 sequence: CASSSDKNYGYTF. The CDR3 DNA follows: TGTGCCAGCAGCTCGGACAAGAACTATGGCTACACCTTC.

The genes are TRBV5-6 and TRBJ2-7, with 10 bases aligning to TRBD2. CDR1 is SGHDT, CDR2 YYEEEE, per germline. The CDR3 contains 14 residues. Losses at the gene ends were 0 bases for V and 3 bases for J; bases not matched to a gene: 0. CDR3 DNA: TGTGCCAGCAGCTTGGTAGCGGGGGGCTACGAGCAGTACTTC. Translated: CASSLVAGGYEQYF.

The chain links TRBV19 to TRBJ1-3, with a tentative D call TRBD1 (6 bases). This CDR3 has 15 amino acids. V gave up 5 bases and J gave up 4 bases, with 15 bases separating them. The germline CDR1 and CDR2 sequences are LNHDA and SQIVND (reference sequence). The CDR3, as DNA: TGTGCCAGTAGTGTTCCCAGGGGCCTAGGAAACACCATATATTTT. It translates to CASSVPRGLGNTIYF.

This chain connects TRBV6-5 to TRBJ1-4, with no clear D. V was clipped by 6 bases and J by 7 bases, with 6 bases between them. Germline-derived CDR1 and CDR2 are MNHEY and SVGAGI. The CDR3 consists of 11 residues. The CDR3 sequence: CASRSSEKLFF. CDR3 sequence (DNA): TGTGCCAGCAGGTCTAGTGAAAAACTGTTTTTT.

In DNA form, the CDR3 reads TGCAGCGTTACTAGAGCATACGAGCAGTACTTC. Its translation: CSVTRAYEQYF. The V call is TRBV29-1, the J call TRBJ2-7, with a possible D match to TRBD2 (5 bases). The CDR3 has 11 amino acids. Germline V gene sequence: CDR1 SQVTM, CDR2 ANQGSEA. V was shortened by 5 bases and J by 4 bases, with 9 bases between the two germline ends.

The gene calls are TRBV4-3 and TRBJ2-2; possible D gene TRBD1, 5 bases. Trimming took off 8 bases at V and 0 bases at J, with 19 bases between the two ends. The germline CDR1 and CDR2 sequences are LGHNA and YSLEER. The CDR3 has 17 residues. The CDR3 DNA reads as TGCGCCAGCTCAGCCAAGGTTGTCAGGGCGAACACCGGGGAGCTGTTTTTT. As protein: CASSAKVVRANTGELFF.

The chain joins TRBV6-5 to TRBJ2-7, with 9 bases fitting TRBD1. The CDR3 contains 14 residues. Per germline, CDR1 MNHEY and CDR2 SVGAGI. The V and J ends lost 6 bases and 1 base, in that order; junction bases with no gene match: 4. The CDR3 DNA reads TGTGCCAGCAGGGGGACAGGGCAGTCCTACGAGCAGTACTTC. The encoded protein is CASRGTGQSYEQYF.

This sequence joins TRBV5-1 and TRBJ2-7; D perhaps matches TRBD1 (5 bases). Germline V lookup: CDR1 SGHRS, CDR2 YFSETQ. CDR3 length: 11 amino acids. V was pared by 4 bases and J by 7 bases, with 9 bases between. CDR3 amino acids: CASSIDREQYF. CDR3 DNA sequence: TGCGCCAGCAGCATAGACAGAGAGCAGTACTTC.

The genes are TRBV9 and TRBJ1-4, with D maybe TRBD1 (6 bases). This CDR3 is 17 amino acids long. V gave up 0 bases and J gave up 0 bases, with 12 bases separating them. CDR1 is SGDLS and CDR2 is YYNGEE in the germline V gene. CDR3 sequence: CASSVAEGVSTNEKLFF. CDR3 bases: TGTGCCAGCAGCGTAGCCGAGGGGGTATCAACTAATGAAAAACTGTTTTTT.

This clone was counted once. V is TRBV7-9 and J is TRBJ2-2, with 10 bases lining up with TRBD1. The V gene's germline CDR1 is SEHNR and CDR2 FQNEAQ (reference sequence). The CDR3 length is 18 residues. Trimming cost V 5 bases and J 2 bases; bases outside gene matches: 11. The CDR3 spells CASSHPGQTGGNTGELFF. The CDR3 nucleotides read TGTGCCAGCAGCCACCCTGGACAGACAGGGGGCAACACCGGGGAGCTGTTTTTT.

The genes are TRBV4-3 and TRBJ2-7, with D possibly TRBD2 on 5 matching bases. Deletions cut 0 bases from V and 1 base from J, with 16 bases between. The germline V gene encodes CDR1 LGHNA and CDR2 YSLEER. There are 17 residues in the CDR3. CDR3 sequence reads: CASSQDRDWGASYEQYF. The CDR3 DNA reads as TGCGCCAGCAGCCAAGATCGGGATTGGGGAGCGTCCTACGAGCAGTACTTC.

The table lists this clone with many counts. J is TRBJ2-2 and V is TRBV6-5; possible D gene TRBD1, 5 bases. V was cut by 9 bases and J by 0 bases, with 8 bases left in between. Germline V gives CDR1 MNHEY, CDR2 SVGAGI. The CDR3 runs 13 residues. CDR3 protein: CASRTTNTGELFF. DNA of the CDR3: TGTGCCAGTCGGACAACGAACACCGGGGAGCTGTTTTTT.

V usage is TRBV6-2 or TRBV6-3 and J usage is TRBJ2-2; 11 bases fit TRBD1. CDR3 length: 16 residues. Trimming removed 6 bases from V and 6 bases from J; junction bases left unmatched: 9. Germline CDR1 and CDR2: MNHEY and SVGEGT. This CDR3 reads CASSHTTGQGAGELFF. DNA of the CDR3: TGTGCCAGCAGCCACACTACGGGACAGGGGGCCGGGGAGCTGTTTTTT.

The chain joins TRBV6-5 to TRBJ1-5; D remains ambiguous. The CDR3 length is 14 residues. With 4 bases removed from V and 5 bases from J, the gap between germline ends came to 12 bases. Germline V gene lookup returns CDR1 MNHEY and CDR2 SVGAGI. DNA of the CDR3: TGTGCCAGCAGTTTCAATCCGGGAGATCAGCCCCAGCATTTT. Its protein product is CASSFNPGDQPQHF.

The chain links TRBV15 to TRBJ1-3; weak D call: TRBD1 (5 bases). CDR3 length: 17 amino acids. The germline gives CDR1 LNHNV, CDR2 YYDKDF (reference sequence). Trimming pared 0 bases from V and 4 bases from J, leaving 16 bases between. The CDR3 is CATSRDREGSAGNTIYF. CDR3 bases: TGTGCCACCAGCAGAGATCGGGAGGGGTCTGCAGGAAACACCATATATTTT.

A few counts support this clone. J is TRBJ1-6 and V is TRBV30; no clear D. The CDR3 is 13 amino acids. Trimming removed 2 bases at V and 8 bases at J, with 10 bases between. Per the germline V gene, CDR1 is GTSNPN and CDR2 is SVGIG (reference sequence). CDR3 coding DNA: TGTGCCTGGAGTATTGCGGGCTATTCACCCCTCCACTTT. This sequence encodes CAWSIAGYSPLHF. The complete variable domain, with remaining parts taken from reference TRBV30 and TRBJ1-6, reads SQTIHQWPATLVQPVGSPLSLECTVEGTSNPNLYWYRQAAGRGLQLLFYSVGIGQISSEVPQNLSASRPQDRQFILSSKKLLLSDSGFYLCAWSIAGYSPLHFGNGTRLTVT.

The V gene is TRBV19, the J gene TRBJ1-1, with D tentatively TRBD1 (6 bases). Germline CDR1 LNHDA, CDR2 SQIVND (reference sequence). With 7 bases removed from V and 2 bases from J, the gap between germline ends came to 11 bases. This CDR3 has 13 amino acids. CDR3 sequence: CASTGQINTEAFF. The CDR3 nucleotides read TGTGCCAGTACAGGACAGATAAACACTGAAGCTTTCTTT.

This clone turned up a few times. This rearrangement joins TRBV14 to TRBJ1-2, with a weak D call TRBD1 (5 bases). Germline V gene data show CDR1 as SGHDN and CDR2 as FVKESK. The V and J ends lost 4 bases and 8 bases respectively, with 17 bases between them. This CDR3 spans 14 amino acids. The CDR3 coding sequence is TGTGCCAGCAGCCGGAGGGAGGGGCTGTCAGGCTACACCTTC. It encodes CASSRREGLSGYTF.

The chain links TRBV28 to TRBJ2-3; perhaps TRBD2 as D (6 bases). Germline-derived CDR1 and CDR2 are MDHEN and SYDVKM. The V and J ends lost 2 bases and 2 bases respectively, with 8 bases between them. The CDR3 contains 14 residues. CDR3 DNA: TGTGCCAGCAGTTTAGGCGGGGTCACAGATACGCAGTATTTT. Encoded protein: CASSLGGVTDTQYF.